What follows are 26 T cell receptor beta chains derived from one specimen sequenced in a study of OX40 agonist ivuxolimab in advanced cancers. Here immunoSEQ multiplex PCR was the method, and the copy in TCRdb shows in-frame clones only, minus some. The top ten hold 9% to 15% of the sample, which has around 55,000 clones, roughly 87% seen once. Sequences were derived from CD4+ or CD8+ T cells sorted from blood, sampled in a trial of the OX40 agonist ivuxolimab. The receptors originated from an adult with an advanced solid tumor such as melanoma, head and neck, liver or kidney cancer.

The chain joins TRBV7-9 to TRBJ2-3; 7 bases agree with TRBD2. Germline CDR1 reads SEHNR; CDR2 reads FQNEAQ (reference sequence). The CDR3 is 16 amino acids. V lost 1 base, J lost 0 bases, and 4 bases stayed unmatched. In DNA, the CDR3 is TGTGCCAGCAGCTTAGTACCTAGCGGAAGCACAGATACGCAGTATTTT. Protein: CASSLVPSGSTDTQYF.

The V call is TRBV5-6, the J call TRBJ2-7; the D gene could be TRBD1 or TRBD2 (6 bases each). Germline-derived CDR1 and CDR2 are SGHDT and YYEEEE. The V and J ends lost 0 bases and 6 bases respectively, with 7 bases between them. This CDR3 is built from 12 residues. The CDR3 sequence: CASSLAGAEQYF. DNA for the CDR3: TGTGCCAGCAGCTTGGCGGGGGCCGAGCAGTACTTC.

The CDR3 sequence: CASSPRRTRHEQFF. CDR3 sequence (DNA): TGTGCCAGTAGTCCTCGCCGGACTAGACATGAGCAGTTCTTC. The V call is TRBV19, the J call TRBJ2-1; 7 bases are shared with TRBD2. The J segment lost 8 bases and the V segment lost 5 bases, leaving 9 bases of the junction unmatched. The CDR3 covers 14 residues. Germline-derived CDR1 and CDR2 are LNHDA and SQIVND (reference sequence). Full variable domain (outside the CDR3, taken from reference TRBV19 and TRBJ2-1): DGGITQSPKYLFRKEGQNVTLSCEQNLNHDAMYWYRQDPGQGLRLIYYSQIVNDFQKGDIAEGYSVSREKKESFPLTVTSAQKNPTAFYLCASSPRRTRHEQFFGPGTRLTVL.

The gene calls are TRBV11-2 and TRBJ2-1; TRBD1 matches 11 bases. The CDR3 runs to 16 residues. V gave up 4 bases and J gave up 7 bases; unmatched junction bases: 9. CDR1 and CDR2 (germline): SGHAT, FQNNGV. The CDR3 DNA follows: TGTGCCAGCAGCTCCCCCCGGGGACAGGGGGGTAATGAGCAGTTCTTC. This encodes CASSSPRGQGGNEQFF.

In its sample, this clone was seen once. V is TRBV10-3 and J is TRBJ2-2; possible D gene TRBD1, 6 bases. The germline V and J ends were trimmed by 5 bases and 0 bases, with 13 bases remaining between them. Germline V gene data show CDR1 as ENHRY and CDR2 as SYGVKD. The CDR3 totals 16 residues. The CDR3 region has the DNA TGTGCCATCAGTCTTCGACAGGAATCGAACACCGGGGAGCTGTTTTTT. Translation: CAISLRQESNTGELFF.

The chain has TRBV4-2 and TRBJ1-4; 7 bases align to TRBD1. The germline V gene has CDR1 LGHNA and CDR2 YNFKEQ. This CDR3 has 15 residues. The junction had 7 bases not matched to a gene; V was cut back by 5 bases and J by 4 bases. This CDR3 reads CASSSRDSDNEKLFF. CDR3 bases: TGTGCCAGCAGCTCCCGGGACAGCGATAATGAAAAACTGTTTTTT.

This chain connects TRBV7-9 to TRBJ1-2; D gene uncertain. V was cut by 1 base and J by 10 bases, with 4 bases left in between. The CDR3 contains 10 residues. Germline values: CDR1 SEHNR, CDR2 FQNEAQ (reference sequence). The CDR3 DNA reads TGTGCCAGCAGCTTAGGAGACTACACCTTC. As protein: CASSLGDYTF.

CDR3 DNA sequence: TGCGCCAGCAGCCAAGATTTGGGAGCGGGGGCAAGCGGGCAGTTCTTC. Its translation: CASSQDLGAGASGQFF. The gene calls are TRBV4-3 and TRBJ2-1, with 8 bases that match TRBD2. Germline CDR1 LGHNA, CDR2 YSLEER. The CDR3 loop spans 16 amino acids. Trimming cost V 0 bases and J 12 bases; bases outside gene matches: 13.

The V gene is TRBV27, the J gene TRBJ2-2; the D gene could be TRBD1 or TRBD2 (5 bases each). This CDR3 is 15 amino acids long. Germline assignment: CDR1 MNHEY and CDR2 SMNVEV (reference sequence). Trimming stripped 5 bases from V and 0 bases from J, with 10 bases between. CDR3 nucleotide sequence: TGTGCCAGCAGTGGGGGAGTGGCGAACACCGGGGAGCTGTTTTTT. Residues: CASSGGVANTGELFF.

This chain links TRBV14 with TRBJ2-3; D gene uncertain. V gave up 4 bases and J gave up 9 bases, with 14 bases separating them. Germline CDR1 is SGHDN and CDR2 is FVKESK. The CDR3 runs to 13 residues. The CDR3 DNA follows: TGTGCCAGCAGCCCGGTTCTAGTCCCCACGCAGTATTTT. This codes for CASSPVLVPTQYF. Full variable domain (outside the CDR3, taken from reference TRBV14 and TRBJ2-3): EAGVTQFPSHSVIEKGQTVTLRCDPISGHDNLYWYRRVMGKEIKFLLHFVKESKQDESGMPNNRFLAERTGGTYSTLKVQPAELEDSGVYFCASSPVLVPTQYFGPGTRLTVL.

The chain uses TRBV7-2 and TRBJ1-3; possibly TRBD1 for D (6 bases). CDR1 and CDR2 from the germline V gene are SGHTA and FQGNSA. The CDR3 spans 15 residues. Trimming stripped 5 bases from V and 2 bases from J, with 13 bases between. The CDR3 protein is CASSDHTGTGNTIYF. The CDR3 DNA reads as TGTGCCAGCAGCGACCATACAGGGACTGGAAACACCATATATTTT.

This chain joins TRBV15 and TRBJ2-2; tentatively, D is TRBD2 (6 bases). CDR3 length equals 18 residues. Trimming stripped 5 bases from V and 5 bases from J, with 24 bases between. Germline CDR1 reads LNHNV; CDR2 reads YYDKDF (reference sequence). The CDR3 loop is CATSGGVWGERETGELFF. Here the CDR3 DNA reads TGTGCCACCAGCGGAGGAGTTTGGGGGGAAAGGGAGACCGGGGAGCTGTTTTTT.

Here the CDR3 DNA reads TGTGCCAGTAGTATAGGATTTACAGGGGTCCTGGATCAGCCCCAGCATTTT. Protein sequence: CASSIGFTGVLDQPQHF. V gene TRBV19 combines with J gene TRBJ1-5, with 7 bases matching TRBD1. This CDR3 has 17 residues. Trimming at V came to 1 base and at J to 5 bases, leaving 11 bases not matched to a gene. Germline values: CDR1 LNHDA, CDR2 SQIVND (reference sequence).

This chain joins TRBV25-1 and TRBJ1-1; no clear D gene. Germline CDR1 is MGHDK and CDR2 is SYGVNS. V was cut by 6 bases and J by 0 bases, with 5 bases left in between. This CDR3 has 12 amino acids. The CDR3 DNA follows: TGTGCCAGCAGGGAAATGAACACTGAAGCTTTCTTT. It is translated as CASREMNTEAFF.

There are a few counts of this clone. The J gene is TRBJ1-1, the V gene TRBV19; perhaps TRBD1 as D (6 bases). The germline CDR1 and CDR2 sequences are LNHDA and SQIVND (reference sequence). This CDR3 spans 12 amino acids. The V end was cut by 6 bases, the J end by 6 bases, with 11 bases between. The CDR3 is CASREGGAEAFF. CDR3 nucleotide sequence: TGTGCCAGTAGGGAGGGGGGCGCTGAAGCTTTCTTT.

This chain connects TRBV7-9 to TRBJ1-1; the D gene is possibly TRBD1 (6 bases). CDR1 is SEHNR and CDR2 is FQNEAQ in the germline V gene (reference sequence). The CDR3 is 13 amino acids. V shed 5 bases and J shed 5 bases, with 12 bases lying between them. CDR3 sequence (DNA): TGTGCCAGCAGCCTTAAGGGGGTAACTGAAGCTTTCTTT. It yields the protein CASSLKGVTEAFF.

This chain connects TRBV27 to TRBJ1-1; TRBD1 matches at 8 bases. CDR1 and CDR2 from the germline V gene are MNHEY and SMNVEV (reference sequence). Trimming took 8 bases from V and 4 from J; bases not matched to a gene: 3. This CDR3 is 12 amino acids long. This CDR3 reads CASWTGSTEAFF. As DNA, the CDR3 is TGTGCCAGCTGGACAGGGTCCACTGAAGCTTTCTTT.

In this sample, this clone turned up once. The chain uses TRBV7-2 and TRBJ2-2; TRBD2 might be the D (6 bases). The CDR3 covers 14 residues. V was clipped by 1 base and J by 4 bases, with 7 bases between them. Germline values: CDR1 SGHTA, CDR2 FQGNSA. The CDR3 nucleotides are TGTGCCAGCAGCTTAGGACTAGGCACCGGGGAGCTGTTTTTT. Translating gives CASSLGLGTGELFF.

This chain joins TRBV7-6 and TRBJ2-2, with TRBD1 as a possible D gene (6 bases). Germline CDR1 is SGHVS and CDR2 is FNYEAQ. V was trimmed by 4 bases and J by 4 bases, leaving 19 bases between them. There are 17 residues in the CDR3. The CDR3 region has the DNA TGTGCCAGCAGCTACGGGTCAGGGGTAGTAAGCACCGGGGAGCTGTTTTTT. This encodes CASSYGSGVVSTGELFF. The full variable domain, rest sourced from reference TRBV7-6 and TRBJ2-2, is GAGVSQSPRYKVTKRGQDVALRCDPISGHVSLYWYRQALGQGPEFLTYFNYEAQQDKSGLPNDRFSAERPEGSISTLTIQRTEQRDSAMYRCASSYGSGVVSTGELFFGEGSRLTVL.

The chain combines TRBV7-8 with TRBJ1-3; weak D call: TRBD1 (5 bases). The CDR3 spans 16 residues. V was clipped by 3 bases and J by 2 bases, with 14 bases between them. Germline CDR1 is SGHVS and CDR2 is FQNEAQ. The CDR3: CASSLDGAGTGNTIYF. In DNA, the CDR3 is TGTGCCAGCAGCTTGGATGGGGCCGGCACTGGAAACACCATATATTTT.

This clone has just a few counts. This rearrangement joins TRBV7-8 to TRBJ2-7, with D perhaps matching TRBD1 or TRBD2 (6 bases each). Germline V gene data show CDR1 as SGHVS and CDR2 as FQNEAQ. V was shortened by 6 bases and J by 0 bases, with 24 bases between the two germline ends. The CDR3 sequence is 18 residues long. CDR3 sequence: CASREGTPYSLSSYEQYF. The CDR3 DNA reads TGTGCCAGCAGGGAGGGGACACCGTATTCCCTAAGCTCCTACGAGCAGTACTTC.

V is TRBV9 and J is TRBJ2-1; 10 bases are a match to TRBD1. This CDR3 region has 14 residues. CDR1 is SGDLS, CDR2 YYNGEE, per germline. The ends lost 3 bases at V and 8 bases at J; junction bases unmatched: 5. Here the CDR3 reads CASSGQGAADEQFF. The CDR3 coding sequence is TGTGCCAGCAGCGGACAGGGGGCGGCCGATGAGCAGTTCTTC.

CDR3 DNA: TGTGCCAGCAGCTTAGGGGTGAACTACGAGCAGTACGTC. Residues: CASSLGVNYEQYV. The J gene is TRBJ2-7, the V gene TRBV7-6; the D is unclear. The CDR3 has 13 residues. CDR1 is SGHVS and CDR2 is FNYEAQ in the germline V gene. V was shortened by 1 base and J by 3 bases, with 7 bases between the two germline ends.

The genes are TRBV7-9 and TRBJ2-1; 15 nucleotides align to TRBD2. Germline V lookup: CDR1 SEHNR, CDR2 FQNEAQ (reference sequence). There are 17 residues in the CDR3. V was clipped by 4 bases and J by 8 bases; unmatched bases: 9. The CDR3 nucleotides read TGTGCCAGCAGCTCCCCGGGACTAGCGGGAGGTGTGGATGAGCAGTTCTTC. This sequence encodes CASSSPGLAGGVDEQFF.

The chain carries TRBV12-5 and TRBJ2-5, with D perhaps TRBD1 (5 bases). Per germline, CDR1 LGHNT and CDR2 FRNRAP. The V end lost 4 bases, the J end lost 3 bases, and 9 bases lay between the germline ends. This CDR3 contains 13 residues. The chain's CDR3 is CASGSRQKETQYF. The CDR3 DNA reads TGTGCTAGTGGTTCGAGACAGAAAGAGACCCAGTACTTC.

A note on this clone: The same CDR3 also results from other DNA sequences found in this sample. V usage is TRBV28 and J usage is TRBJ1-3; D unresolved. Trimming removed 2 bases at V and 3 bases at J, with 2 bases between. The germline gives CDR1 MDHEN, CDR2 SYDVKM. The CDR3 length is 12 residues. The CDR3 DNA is TGTGCCAGCAGTTTAGGTGGAAACACCATATATTTT. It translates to CASSLGGNTIYF. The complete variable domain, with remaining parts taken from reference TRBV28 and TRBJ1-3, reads DVKVTQSSRYLVKRTGEKVFLECVQDMDHENMFWYRQDPGLGLRLIYFSYDVKMKEKGDIPEGYSVSREKKERFSLILESASTNQTSMYLCASSLGGNTIYFGEGSWLTVV.